This TCR beta chain was documented in a study of shared clonotypes between healthy human individuals. For the study at large: Per donor, three plates held CD4 naive cells, three held CD4 memory, two held CD8 naive and one held CD8 memory.

Using immunoSEQ multiplex PCR, the repertoire was profiled, and TCRdb retains in-frame clones only, with some absent. This table has some 2.1 million clones, about 95% appearing once. A word on this clone: What it binds is unknown.

Terminally differentiated effector memory CD45RA+ cells were excluded from the naive CD8 cells, which were CD45RO-negative and positively selected for CCR7. Study-level findings and limits: Clonotypes shared by all four sorted-subset donors had higher generation probabilities than non-shared clonotypes. Naive subsets generally exceeded memory subsets in estimated richness. Sharing across four donors was highest in naive CD4 (roughly 5%) and lowest in memory CD8 (around 0.4%).

The V end was cut by 4 bases, the J end by 5 bases, with 9 bases between. This CDR3 has 13 residues. CDR1 and CDR2 from the germline V gene are LGHNA and YSLEER. The gene calls are TRBV4-3 and TRBJ2-1; either TRBD1 or TRBD2 may supply D (5 bases each). The sequence derives from a young man in good health. Sequenced input: naive CD8+ T cells sorted from blood. The CDR3 DNA reads as TGCGCCAGCAGCCGAGAGGGGAACAATGAGCAGTTCTTC. Residues: CASSREGNNEQFF.